The 22 T cell receptor beta chains below all came from one sample that was sequenced in a study of tumor-infiltrating lymphocytes in primary liver carcinoma. Synthesis of TCR beta cDNA was carried out from 500 ng total RNA with a constant-region primer. For TCR beta, libraries were produced by three nested multiplex PCR rounds using slightly modified ARM-PCR. Use of TRBV1-TRBV30 forward primers with a C-beta reverse primer characterized the first two PCR rounds, which lasted 10 cycles each. From the multiplex PCR reads, TCRdb called clonotypes with MiXCR, one entry per CDR3 protein. The data hold about 310,000 distinct CDR3 sequences, with more than 55% observed a single time. The blood RNA (from unsorted whole blood) was obtained, and germline DNA was also extracted. Sequenced sample: peripheral blood. Every receptor here comes from a woman aged 25-40 years with primary liver carcinoma and hepatitis B virus infection.

Worth noting for this clonotype: A much larger clone sits a single nucleotide away, making a read error possible. The CDR3 region has the DNA TGCGTCAGCAGCCAAGTCGGGAGAAAGAACACTGAAGCTTTCTTT. This translates into CVSSQVGRKNTEAFF. The chain is built from TRBV4-1 and TRBJ1-1, with D unclear. Per the germline V gene, CDR1 is MGHRA and CDR2 is YSYEKL. The CDR3 loop spans 15 amino acids.

Notes on this clonotype: A read error may explain this, as a much larger clone is one base away. This chain joins TRBV6-5 and TRBJ2-1; 7 positions match TRBD2. Germline CDR1 and CDR2: MNHEY and SVGAGI. The CDR3 contains 15 residues. V gave up 1 base and J gave up 8 bases; unmatched junction bases: 8. Written as DNA, the CDR3 is TGTGCCAGCAGTTACTGTTGGGGGGGTTTTTATGAGCAGTTCTTC. Translating it yields CASSYCWGGFYEQFF.

In its sample, this clonotype was seen a few times. A much larger clonotype is one base distant, so this may be a read error. The chain joins TRBV4-3 to TRBJ2-7; maybe TRBD2 (5 bases). CDR3 length: 11 residues. The germline V gene has CDR1 LGHNA and CDR2 YSLEER. The CDR3 coding sequence is TGCACCAGCAGCCAAGGGAGAGAGCAGTACTTC. Translating it yields CTSSQGREQYF.

Comment on this clonotype: A much larger clonotype is one base distant, so this may be a read error. This rearrangement joins TRBV28 to TRBJ1-5, with unresolved D. Looked up from germline, CDR1 is MDHEN and CDR2 is SYDVKM. This CDR3 contains 13 residues. V was clipped by 6 bases and J by 4 bases, with 10 bases between them. DNA for the CDR3: TGTGCCAGCAGGGGTATTGGGAATCAGCCCCAGCATTTT. It specifies CASRGIGNQPQHF.

This clonotype was detected once. A much larger clone lies a single base off, so this may be a read error. The chain combines TRBV29-1 with TRBJ2-1; tentative D call: TRBD2 (6 bases). This CDR3 region has 14 residues. Germline V gene lookup returns CDR1 SQVTM and CDR2 ANQGSEA. The germline V and J ends were trimmed by 2 bases and 4 bases, with 12 bases remaining between them. The CDR3 coding sequence is TGCAGCGTTGAACCGGGACTTGAGTACAATGAGCAGTTCTTC. The encoded protein is CSVEPGLEYNEQFF.

This clonotype is deemed medium-sized. The J gene is TRBJ2-4, the V gene TRBV29-1; 9 bases agree with TRBD1. The trim removed 6 bases at V and 8 bases at J, leaving 11 bases unmatched. The CDR3 is 14 amino acids. CDR1 SQVTM and CDR2 ANQGSEA come from the germline V gene. The CDR3 nucleotides are TGCAGCGTCCCCCAGCCCGACAGGGGGGACATTCAGTACTTC. Its translation is CSVPQPDRGDIQYF.

CDR3 region: CVGSTTGSNQPQHF. DNA for the CDR3: TGTGTCGGCAGTACGACAGGGAGCAATCAGCCCCAGCATTTT. The V gene is TRBV6-5, the J gene TRBJ1-5, with 7 bases that match TRBD1. The CDR3 covers 14 residues. CDR1 MNHEY and CDR2 SVGAGI come from the germline V gene.

This chain joins TRBV29-1 and TRBJ2-3; a possible D gene is TRBD1 (6 bases). The V and J ends lost 6 bases and 6 bases respectively, with 25 bases between them. Germline V gives CDR1 SQVTM, CDR2 ANQGSEA. The CDR3 contains 16 residues. CDR3 DNA sequence: TGCAGCGTCTCCAGTACAGGGCGAACAAGCGCTGATACGCAGTATTTT. This gives the protein CSVSSTGRTSADTQYF.

On this clonotype itself: This CDR3 is missing its conserved last phenylalanine or tryptophan, likely due to a read error. The genes are TRBV29-1 and TRBJ2-3; D might be TRBD1 (5 bases). This CDR3 has 14 amino acids. The V gene's germline CDR1 is SQVTM and CDR2 ANQGSEA. In DNA form, the CDR3 reads TGCAGCGTTGAAAGCCTAGTAAGCACAGGTACGCAGTATTTG. It encodes CSVESLVSTGTQYL.

Concerning this clonotype: Since no conserved phenylalanine or tryptophan closes the CDR3, a read error is the likely cause. This chain links TRBV30 with TRBJ2-3; no definite D call. In germline, CDR1 is GTSNPN, CDR2 SVGIG (reference sequence). V lost 2 bases and J lost 4, with 10 bases in between. This CDR3 has 13 amino acids. The CDR3 here is CAWSRGAPDTQYL. As DNA, the CDR3 is TGTGCCTGGAGTCGCGGAGCGCCAGATACGCAGTATCTT.

This chain uses TRBV11-2 with TRBJ1-2, with 9 bases matching TRBD1. This CDR3 comprises 15 residues. Germline V gene lookup returns CDR1 SGHAT and CDR2 FQNNGV. V trimming: 4 bases; J trimming: 8 bases; junction bases outside the gene matches: 11. CDR3 sequence (DNA): TGTGCCAGCAGCTCCGGCATGGGACAGGGCCGAGGCTACACCTTC. Protein sequence: CASSSGMGQGRGYTF.

With respect to this clonotype: A clone one base away is much larger, so this may be a read error. V is TRBV4-2 and J is TRBJ1-2; D might be TRBD1 (5 bases). The CDR3 is made up of 16 amino acids. The germline gives CDR1 LGHNA, CDR2 YNFKEQ. Trimming shortened V by 0 bases and J by 3 bases, and 14 bases separated the two germline ends. The CDR3 spells CASSQEGEIEDYGYTF. In nucleotides, the CDR3 is TGTGCCAGCAGCCAAGAGGGGGAAATCGAAGACTATGGCTACACCTTC.

This rearrangement joins TRBV29-1 to TRBJ1-5, with D possibly TRBD1 on 5 matching bases. CDR3 length: 13 residues. V was shortened by 7 bases and J by 4 bases, with 14 bases between the two germline ends. In germline, CDR1 is SQVTM, CDR2 ANQGSEA. The CDR3 is CSASQEPNQPQHF. The CDR3 DNA sequence: TGCAGCGCCTCACAGGAGCCTAATCAGCCCCAGCATTTT.

J is TRBJ2-3 and V is TRBV29-1; possible D gene TRBD2, 6 bases. Trimming took 3 bases from V and 2 from J, leaving 30 bases between them. The CDR3 runs to 20 residues. Germline V lookup: CDR1 SQVTM, CDR2 ANQGSEA. The CDR3 loop reads CSVEGLELTGSPRDTDTQYF. CDR3 coding DNA: TGCAGCGTTGAGGGCCTCGAACTAACAGGATCACCGCGGGACACAGATACGCAGTATTTT.

The chain carries TRBV5-1 and TRBJ2-7, with 7 bases identical to TRBD1. The V gene end was trimmed by 3 bases and the J gene end by 4 bases; junction bases not matched to a gene: 4. This CDR3 comprises 13 residues. Germline CDR1 is SGHRS and CDR2 is YFSETQ. DNA for the CDR3: TGCGCCAGCAGCTACATGACAGGGTACGAGCAGTACTTC. This gives the protein CASSYMTGYEQYF.

On this clonotype: A clone one base away is much larger, so this may be a read error. This CDR3 is CASSQVRWNEQFF. The CDR3 DNA reads TGTGCCAGCAGCCAAGTTCGATGGAATGAGCAGTTCTTC. The chain employs TRBV4-2 and TRBJ2-1; D not resolved. CDR3 length equals 13 residues. V lost 1 base to trimming and J lost 7 bases, with 8 bases between them. Germline CDR1 LGHNA, CDR2 YNFKEQ.

This clonotype was found a few times. The chain has TRBV7-8 and TRBJ2-1; 11 nucleotides match TRBD2. The CDR3 consists of 16 residues. Looked up from germline, CDR1 is SGHVS and CDR2 is FQNEAQ. The J segment lost 2 bases and the V segment lost 5 bases, leaving 5 bases of the junction unmatched. CDR3 sequence reads: CASSPELAGAYNEQFF. The CDR3 region has the DNA TGTGCCAGCAGCCCAGAACTAGCGGGAGCCTACAATGAGCAGTTCTTC.

Concerning this clonotype: A read error may explain this, as a much larger clone is one base away. The rearrangement uses TRBV29-1 and TRBJ2-1; 9 bases fit TRBD2. The CDR3 is 14 residues long. Trimming took 4 bases from V and 4 from J; bases not matched to a gene: 5. Germline V CDR1 and CDR2: SQVTM, ANQGSEA. CDR3 amino acids: CSVGGTSRYNEQFF. DNA of the CDR3: TGCAGCGTTGGAGGGACTAGCCGTTACAATGAGCAGTTCTTC.

The chain couples TRBV12-3 or TRBV12-4 to TRBJ1-2; D might be TRBD1 (5 bases). The CDR3 is 11 residues long. Deletions cut 0 bases from V and 10 bases from J, with 6 bases between. In DNA form, the CDR3 reads TGTGCCAGCAGTTTAGCAGGGGACTACACCTTC. Translated, it gives CASSLAGDYTF.

With regard to this clonotype: A clone one base away is much larger, so this may be a read error. Without the conserved terminal phenylalanine or tryptophan, this CDR3 likely stems from a read error. The rearrangement uses TRBV6-2 or TRBV6-3 and TRBJ1-4; D uncertain. V was trimmed by 5 bases and J by 9 bases, leaving 16 bases between them. In germline, CDR1 is MNHEY, CDR2 SVGEGT. The CDR3 sequence is 14 residues long. The CDR3 bases are TGTGCCAGCAGTCCTGGGAGGAAGATCCAAAAACTGTTTATT. It is translated as CASSPGRKIQKLFI.

About this clonotype itself: Sequence at one end of the junction differs from germline and may be a read error. This chain connects TRBV28 to TRBJ2-7; a possible D gene is TRBD1 (8 bases). Germline lookup yields CDR1 MDHEN and CDR2 SYDVKM. The CDR3 sequence is 14 residues long. In DNA form, the CDR3 reads TGTGTCAGCATCCGCTCCACAGGGGGGGACGAGCAGTACTTC. Protein sequence: CVSIRSTGGDEQYF.

The gene calls are TRBV10-3 and TRBJ2-5, with D possibly called TRBD1 or TRBD2 (5 bases each). Per germline, CDR1 ENHRY and CDR2 SYGVKD. CDR3 size: 14 residues. The germline V and J ends were trimmed by 3 bases and 5 bases, with 13 bases remaining between them. This CDR3 is CAISDGGSRETQYF. DNA for the CDR3: TGTGCCATCAGTGATGGGGGTTCCAGGGAGACCCAGTACTTC.